This T cell receptor (beta chain) originates from a study of CD8+ T cells in alopecia areata. Study conclusions and caveats: Scalp clonality and expanded CD8+ clones among the top 100 fell significantly with tofacitinib.

V shed 8 bases and J shed 1 base, with 8 bases lying between them. The CDR3 loop spans 12 amino acids. CDR1 GTSNPN and CDR2 SVGIG come from the germline V gene (reference sequence). As to this clone: The antigen is unknown.

Extracted from the samples, RNA was reverse transcribed into cDNA to serve as the sequencing template. Profiling relied on immunoSEQ multiplex PCR, and the TCRdb table lists in-frame clones only, not all of them. Here the sample spans 190,000 or so clones, roughly three fifths being singletons. Indicated treatment: oral pan-JAK inhibitor, 5-10 mg twice daily. The chain has TRBV30 and TRBJ2-2, with D hard to call. Sequenced material: CD8+ T cells sorted from blood, taken at week 24, from a patient treated with tofacitinib. This receptor was taken from a human donor with alopecia areata. CDR3 residues: CALDGNTGELFF. In DNA, the CDR3 is TGTGCCCTGGACGGGAACACCGGGGAGCTGTTTTTT.